This is a list of T cell receptor beta chains from one sample in a study of T cell changes during pregnancy in multiple sclerosis. Only in-frame clones appear in the TCRdb table, and some are missing; sequencing was by immunoSEQ multiplex PCR. The sample consists of under 50,000 clones, about 90% of them appearing once. The input for sequencing was CD8+ T cells from peripheral blood mononuclear cells, taken before pregnancy. The source of these receptors is a female donor with multiple sclerosis, enrolled in a pregnancy study. Each CDR3 is given with its conserved first and last residue. A D gene is named only where the DNA matches it firmly. Only some rows state a clone size, as once, few, many or a class for expanded clones.

D: -
size: -
J: TRBJ1-1
V: TRBV25-1
CDR3: CASSEGQGLSGTEAFF
DNA: TGTGCCAGCAGTGAAGGCCAGGGGTTGTCCGGCACTGAAGCTTTCTTT

D: TRBD1
size: -
J: TRBJ2-5
V: TRBV9
CDR3: CASSPSGTGEETQYF
DNA: TGTGCCAGCAGCCCATCGGGGACAGGGGAAGAGACCCAGTACTTC

D: -
size: -
J: TRBJ2-1
V: TRBV28
CDR3: CASSSGELTYNEQFF
DNA: TGTGCCAGCAGTTCGGGGGAACTCACCTACAATGAGCAGTTCTTC

D: -
size: -
J: TRBJ1-1
V: TRBV6-7
CDR3: CASSYITLSEAFF
DNA: TGTGCCAGCAGTTATATAACGCTAAGCGAAGCTTTCTTT

D: -
size: -
J: TRBJ2-1
V: TRBV28
CDR3: CASSLGHDYNEQFF
DNA: TGTGCCAGCAGTTTGGGACACGACTACAATGAGCAGTTCTTC

D: -
size: -
J: TRBJ2-3
V: TRBV28
CDR3: CASIEGEGDTQYF
DNA: TGTGCCAGCATCGAGGGGGAGGGAGATACGCAGTATTTT

D: TRBD1
size: once
J: TRBJ1-4
V: TRBV25-1
CDR3: CASREGQGNEKLFF
DNA: TGTGCCAGCAGGGAGGGACAGGGTAATGAAAAACTGTTTTTT

D: TRBD2
size: -
J: TRBJ2-1
V: TRBV5-1
CDR3: CASSLANRAGKSYNEQFF
DNA: TGCGCCAGCAGCTTGGCCAACAGAGCGGGAAAGTCCTACAATGAGCAGTTCTTC

D: -
size: -
J: TRBJ2-7
V: TRBV10-3
CDR3: CAISVGPSYEQYF
DNA: TGTGCCATCAGTGTGGGGCCTTCCTACGAGCAGTACTTC

D: -
size: -
J: TRBJ2-1
V: TRBV20-1
CDR3: CSARSGHEAFF
DNA: TGCAGTGCTAGGTCGGGTCATGAGGCGTTCTTC

D: -
size: -
J: TRBJ2-2
V: TRBV9
CDR3: CASSGTGLTGELFF
DNA: TGTGCCAGCAGCGGAACGGGACTCACCGGGGAGCTGTTTTTT

D: TRBD2
size: -
J: TRBJ2-7
V: TRBV5-1
CDR3: CASSFSGPSYEQYF
DNA: TGCGCCAGCAGCTTTAGCGGGCCCTCCTACGAGCAGTACTTC

D: -
size: -
J: TRBJ1-1
V: TRBV5-1
CDR3: CASSLDRGSNTEAFF
DNA: TGCGCCAGCAGCTTGGATCGGGGTTCGAACACTGAAGCTTTCTTT

D: -
size: -
J: TRBJ2-1
V: TRBV2
CDR3: CASPAKGVYNEQFF
DNA: TGTGCCAGCCCCGCCAAGGGGGTCTACAATGAGCAGTTCTTC

D: -
size: once
J: TRBJ1-2
V: TRBV7-9
CDR3: CASSPDEGGALYGYTF
DNA: TGTGCCAGCAGCCCAGATGAGGGAGGCGCGCTCTATGGCTACACCTTC

D: TRBD2
size: -
J: TRBJ2-3
V: TRBV27
CDR3: CASSPPGLAGDRAFQYF
DNA: TGTGCCAGCAGCCCACCGGGACTAGCGGGAGACAGAGCCTTCCAGTATTTT

D: TRBD2
size: -
J: TRBJ2-1
V: TRBV5-6
CDR3: CASSPGGGDANEQFF
DNA: TGTGCCAGCAGCCCTGGCGGGGGGGATGCGAATGAGCAGTTCTTC

D: -
size: -
J: TRBJ2-5
V: TRBV11-2
CDR3: CASSLDYKEGETQYF
DNA: TGTGCCAGCAGCTTAGATTACAAAGAGGGAGAGACCCAGTACTTC

D: -
size: -
J: TRBJ2-2
V: TRBV21-1
CDR3: CASSTRTGARTGELFF
DNA: TGTGCCAGCAGCACTAGGACAGGAGCAAGAACCGGGGAGCTGTTTTTT

D: -
size: -
J: TRBJ1-1
V: TRBV6-5
CDR3: CASSYSGSLSTEAFF
DNA: TGTGCCAGCAGTTACTCGGGCAGTTTGAGCACTGAAGCTTTCTTT

D: TRBD2
size: -
J: TRBJ2-1
V: TRBV9
CDR3: CASSIGRASYNEQFF
DNA: TGTGCCAGCAGTATCGGGAGGGCTTCCTACAATGAGCAGTTCTTC

D: TRBD2
size: -
J: TRBJ2-7
V: TRBV11-2
CDR3: CASSLEGLRGRYEQYF
DNA: TGTGCCAGCAGCTTAGAAGGGCTTCGCGGGAGATACGAGCAGTACTTC

D: -
size: -
J: TRBJ2-1
V: TRBV5-8
CDR3: CASSFPRTQGLLYNEQFF
DNA: TGTGCCAGCAGCTTCCCCCGAACCCAGGGGCTCTTATACAATGAGCAGTTCTTC

D: -
size: -
J: TRBJ1-6
V: TRBV18
CDR3: CASSRGVGDSPLHF
DNA: TGTGCCAGCTCTCGGGGGGTGGGTGATTCACCCCTCCACTTT

D: TRBD2
size: -
J: TRBJ2-7
V: TRBV5-1
CDR3: CASSLAWGLAGVIEQYF
DNA: TGCGCCAGCAGCTTGGCTTGGGGACTAGCGGGGGTCATCGAGCAGTACTTC

D: -
size: -
J: TRBJ1-1
V: TRBV9
CDR3: CASSSGQNTEAFF
DNA: TGTGCCAGCAGCTCGGGACAGAACACTGAAGCTTTCTTT

D: TRBD2
size: -
J: TRBJ2-7
V: TRBV27
CDR3: CASIGRGRAGSYEQYF
DNA: TGTGCCAGCATCGGCCGCGGGAGGGCCGGATCCTACGAGCAGTACTTC

D: TRBD2
size: -
J: TRBJ2-1
V: TRBV6-5
CDR3: CASSSGLATNNEQFF
DNA: TGTGCCAGCAGTTCTGGACTAGCCACAAACAATGAGCAGTTCTTC

D: -
size: few
J: TRBJ1-1
V: TRBV19
CDR3: CASSPGGNTEAFF
DNA: TGTGCCAGTAGCCCGGGGGGGAACACTGAAGCTTTCTTT

D: -
size: -
J: TRBJ2-7
V: TRBV4-1
CDR3: CASSSQQGSYEQYF
DNA: TGCGCCAGCAGCTCACAGCAAGGCTCCTACGAGCAGTACTTC

D: TRBD1
size: few
J: TRBJ1-2
V: TRBV9
CDR3: CASSLGTGQSHGYTF
DNA: TGTGCCAGCAGCCTGGGGACAGGGCAAAGCCATGGCTACACCTTC

D: -
size: -
J: TRBJ1-5
V: TRBV27
CDR3: CASSLGQTGNQPQHF
DNA: TGTGCCAGCAGTTTGGGGCAGACCGGCAATCAGCCCCAGCATTTT

D: -
size: -
J: TRBJ2-1
V: TRBV9
CDR3: CASSASWGQGGSGSDEQFF
DNA: TGTGCCAGCAGCGCCTCGTGGGGACAGGGAGGTAGCGGGAGCGATGAGCAGTTCTTC

D: -
size: -
J: TRBJ2-7
V: TRBV11-2
CDR3: CASSSGPSNPEQYF
DNA: TGTGCCAGCAGCTCCGGGCCTAGCAACCCCGAGCAGTACTTC

D: TRBD2
size: -
J: TRBJ2-1
V: TRBV5-5
CDR3: CASSPSGGGLYNEQFF
DNA: TGTGCCAGCAGCCCGTCGGGGGGGGGACTCTACAATGAGCAGTTCTTC

D: TRBD2
size: once
J: TRBJ2-3
V: TRBV6-1
CDR3: CASSEFVWGGRDTQYF
DNA: TGTGCCAGCAGTGAATTTGTCTGGGGGGGTAGAGATACGCAGTATTTT

D: -
size: -
J: TRBJ1-1
V: TRBV19
CDR3: CASSRGNTEAFF
DNA: TGTGCCAGTAGTCGGGGGAACACTGAAGCTTTCTTT

D: -
size: -
J: TRBJ1-1
V: TRBV28
CDR3: CASSIMNTEAFF
DNA: TGTGCCAGCAGTATTATGAACACTGAAGCTTTCTTT

D: -
size: -
J: TRBJ2-3
V: TRBV19
CDR3: CASSRGLRTDTQYF
DNA: TGTGCCAGTAGTAGGGGGCTTCGCACAGATACGCAGTATTTT

D: -
size: -
J: TRBJ1-3
V: TRBV15
CDR3: CATSGGNRDTIYF
DNA: TGTGCCACCAGCGGAGGGAACAGGGACACCATATATTTT